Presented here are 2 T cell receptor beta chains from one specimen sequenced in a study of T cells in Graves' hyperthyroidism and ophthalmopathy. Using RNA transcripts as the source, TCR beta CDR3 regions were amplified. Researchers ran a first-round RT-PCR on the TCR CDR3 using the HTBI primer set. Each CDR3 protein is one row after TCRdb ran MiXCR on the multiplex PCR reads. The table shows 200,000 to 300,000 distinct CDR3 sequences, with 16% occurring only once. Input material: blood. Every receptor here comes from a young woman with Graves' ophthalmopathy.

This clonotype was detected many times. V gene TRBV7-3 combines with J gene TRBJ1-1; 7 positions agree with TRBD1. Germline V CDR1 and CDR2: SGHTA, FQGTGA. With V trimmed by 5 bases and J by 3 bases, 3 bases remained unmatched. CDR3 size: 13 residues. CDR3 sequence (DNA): TGTGCCAGCAGCGCAGGGGGGGACACTGAAGCTTTCTTT. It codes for CASSAGGDTEAFF.

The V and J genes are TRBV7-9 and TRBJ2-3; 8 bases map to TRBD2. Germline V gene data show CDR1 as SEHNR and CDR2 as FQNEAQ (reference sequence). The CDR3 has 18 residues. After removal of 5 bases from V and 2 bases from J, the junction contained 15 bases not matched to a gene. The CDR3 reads CASSPPGVGRGDTDTQYF. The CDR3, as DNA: TGTGCCAGCAGCCCTCCGGGCGTTGGGCGGGGGGACACAGATACGCAGTATTTT.